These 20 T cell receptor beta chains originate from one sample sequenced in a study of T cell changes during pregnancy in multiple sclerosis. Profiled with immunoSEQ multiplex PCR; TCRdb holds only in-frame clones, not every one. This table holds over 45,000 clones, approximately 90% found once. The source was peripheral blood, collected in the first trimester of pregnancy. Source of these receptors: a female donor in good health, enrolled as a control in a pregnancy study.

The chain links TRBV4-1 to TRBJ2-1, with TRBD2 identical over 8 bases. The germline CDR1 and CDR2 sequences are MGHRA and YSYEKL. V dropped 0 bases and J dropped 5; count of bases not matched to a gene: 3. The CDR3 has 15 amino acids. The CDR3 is CASSQDSGGHNEQFF. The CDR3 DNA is TGCGCCAGCAGCCAAGACAGCGGGGGCCACAATGAGCAGTTCTTC.

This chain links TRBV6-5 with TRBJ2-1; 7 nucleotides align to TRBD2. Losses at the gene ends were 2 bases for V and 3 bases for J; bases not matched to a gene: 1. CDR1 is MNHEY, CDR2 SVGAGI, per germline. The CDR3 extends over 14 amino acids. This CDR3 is CASSYGGVYNEQFF. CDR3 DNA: TGTGCCAGCAGTTACGGGGGGGTCTACAATGAGCAGTTCTTC.

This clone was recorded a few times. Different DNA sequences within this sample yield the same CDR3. CDR3 sequence reads: CASSPGLAGAGDTQYF. The DNA of the CDR3 is TGCGCCAGCAGCCCGGGACTAGCGGGGGCGGGCGATACGCAGTATTTT. V is TRBV5-1 and J is TRBJ2-3; 14 bases are a match to TRBD2. Germline CDR1 is SGHRS and CDR2 is YFSETQ. The CDR3 extends over 16 amino acids. V lost 4 bases to trimming and J lost 6 bases; unmatched junction nucleotides: 7. Looking up the rest from reference TRBV5-1 and TRBJ2-3 gives the full variable domain: KAGVTQTPRYLIKTRGQQVTLSCSPISGHRSVSWYQQTPGQGLQFLFEYFSETQRNKGNFPGRFSGRQFSNSRSEMNVSTLELGDSALYLCASSPGLAGAGDTQYFGPGTRLTVL.

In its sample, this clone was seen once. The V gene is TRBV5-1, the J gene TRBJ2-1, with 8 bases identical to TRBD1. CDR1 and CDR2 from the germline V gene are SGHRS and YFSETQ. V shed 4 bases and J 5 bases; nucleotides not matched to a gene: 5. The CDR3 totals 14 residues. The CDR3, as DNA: TGCGCCAGCAGCCCCGGGACAGGTAACAATGAGCAGTTCTTC. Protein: CASSPGTGNNEQFF.

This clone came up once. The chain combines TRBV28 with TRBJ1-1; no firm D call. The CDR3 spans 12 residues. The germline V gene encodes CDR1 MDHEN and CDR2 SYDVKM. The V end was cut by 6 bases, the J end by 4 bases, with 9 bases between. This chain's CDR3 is CASRRGTTEAFF. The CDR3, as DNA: TGTGCCAGCAGGCGGGGAACCACTGAAGCTTTCTTT.

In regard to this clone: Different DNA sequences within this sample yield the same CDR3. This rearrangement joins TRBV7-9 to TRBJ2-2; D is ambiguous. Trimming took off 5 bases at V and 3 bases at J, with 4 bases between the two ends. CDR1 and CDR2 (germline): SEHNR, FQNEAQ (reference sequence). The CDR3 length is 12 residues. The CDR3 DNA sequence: TGTGCCAGCAGCCCATACACCGGGGAGCTGTTTTTT. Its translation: CASSPYTGELFF.

The CDR3 DNA reads TGTGCCAGCAAGCTAGGGGGCACAAAGACCCAGTACTTC. Protein product: CASKLGGTKTQYF. The J gene is TRBJ2-5, the V gene TRBV6-5; 7 nucleotides agree with TRBD1. Unmatched junction bases numbered 8, after V lost 7 bases and J lost 6 bases. The CDR3 totals 13 residues. The germline V gene has CDR1 MNHEY and CDR2 SVGAGI.

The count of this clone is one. CDR3 protein: CASSPHILGSYSDTQYF. The CDR3 coding sequence is TGTGCCAGCAGTCCCCATATTCTCGGGAGTTACTCAGATACGCAGTATTTT. The chain couples TRBV27 to TRBJ2-3, with D possibly being TRBD2 (6 bases). Germline V lookup: CDR1 MNHEY, CDR2 SMNVEV (reference sequence). V shed 5 bases and J shed 4 bases, with 22 bases lying between them. The CDR3 consists of 17 residues.

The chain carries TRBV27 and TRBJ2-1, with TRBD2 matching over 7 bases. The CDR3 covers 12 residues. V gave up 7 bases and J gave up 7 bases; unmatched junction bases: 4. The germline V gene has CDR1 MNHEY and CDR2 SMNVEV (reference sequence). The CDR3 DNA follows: TGTGCCAGCACAACCGGGAGGAATGAGCAGTTCTTC. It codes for CASTTGRNEQFF.

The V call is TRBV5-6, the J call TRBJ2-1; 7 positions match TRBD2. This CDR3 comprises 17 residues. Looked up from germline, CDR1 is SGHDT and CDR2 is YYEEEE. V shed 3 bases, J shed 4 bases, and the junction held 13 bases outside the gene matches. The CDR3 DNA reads TGTGCCAGCAGCTGGCGTCTTCGGCTAGCGGAATACAATGAGCAGTTCTTC. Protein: CASSWRLRLAEYNEQFF.

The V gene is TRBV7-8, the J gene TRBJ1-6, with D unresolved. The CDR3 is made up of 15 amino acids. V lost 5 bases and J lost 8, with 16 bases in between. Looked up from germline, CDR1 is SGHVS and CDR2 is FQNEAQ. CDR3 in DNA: TGTGCCAGCAGCGTACATTTGAGGTTGGATTCACCCCTCCACTTT. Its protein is CASSVHLRLDSPLHF. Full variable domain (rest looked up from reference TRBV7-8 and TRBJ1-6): GAGVSQSPRYKVAKRGQDVALRCDPISGHVSLFWYQQALGQGPEFLTYFQNEAQLDKSGLPSDRFFAERPEGSVSTLKIQRTQQEDSAVYLCASSVHLRLDSPLHFGNGTRLTVT.

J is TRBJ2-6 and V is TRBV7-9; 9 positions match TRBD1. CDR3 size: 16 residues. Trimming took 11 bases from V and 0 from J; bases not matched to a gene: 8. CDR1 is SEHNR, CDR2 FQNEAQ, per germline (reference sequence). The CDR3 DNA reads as TGTGCCGACCGGACAGGGGTCTCCTCTGGGGCCAACGTCCTGACTTTC. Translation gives CADRTGVSSGANVLTF.

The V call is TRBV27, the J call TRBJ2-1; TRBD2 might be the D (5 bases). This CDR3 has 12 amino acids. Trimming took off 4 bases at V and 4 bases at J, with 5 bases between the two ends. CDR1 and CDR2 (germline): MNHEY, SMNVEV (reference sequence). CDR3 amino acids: CASSSGYNEQFF. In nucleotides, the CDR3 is TGTGCCAGCAGTTCGGGGTACAATGAGCAGTTCTTC.

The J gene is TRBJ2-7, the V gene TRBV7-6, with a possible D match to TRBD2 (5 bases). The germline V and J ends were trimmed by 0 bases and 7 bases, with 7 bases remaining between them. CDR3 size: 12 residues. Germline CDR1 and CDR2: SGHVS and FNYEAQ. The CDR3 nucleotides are TGTGCCAGCAGCTTAGCGCGGAGGGAGCAGTACTTC. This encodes CASSLARREQYF. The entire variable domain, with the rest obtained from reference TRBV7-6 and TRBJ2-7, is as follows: GAGVSQSPRYKVTKRGQDVALRCDPISGHVSLYWYRQALGQGPEFLTYFNYEAQQDKSGLPNDRFSAERPEGSISTLTIQRTEQRDSAMYRCASSLARREQYFGPGTRLTVT.

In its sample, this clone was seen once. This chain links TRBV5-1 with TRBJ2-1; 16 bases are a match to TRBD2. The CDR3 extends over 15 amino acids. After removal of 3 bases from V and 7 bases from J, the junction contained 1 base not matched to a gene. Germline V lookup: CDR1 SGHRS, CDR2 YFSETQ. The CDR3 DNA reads TGCGCCAGCAGCTCGGGACTAGCGGGGGGGAATGAGCAGTTCTTC. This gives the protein CASSSGLAGGNEQFF.

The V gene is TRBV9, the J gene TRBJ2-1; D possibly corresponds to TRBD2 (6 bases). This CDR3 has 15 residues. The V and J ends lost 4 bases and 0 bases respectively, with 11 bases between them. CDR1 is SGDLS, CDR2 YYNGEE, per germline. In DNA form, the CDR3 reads TGTGCCAGCAGCCGGGGGACCCGCTCCTACAATGAGCAGTTCTTC. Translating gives CASSRGTRSYNEQFF. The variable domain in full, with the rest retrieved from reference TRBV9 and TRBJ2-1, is DSGVTQTPKHLITATGQRVTLRCSPRSGDLSVYWYQQSLDQGLQFLIQYYNGEERAKGNILERFSAQQFPDLHSELNLSSLELGDSALYFCASSRGTRSYNEQFFGPGTRLTVL.

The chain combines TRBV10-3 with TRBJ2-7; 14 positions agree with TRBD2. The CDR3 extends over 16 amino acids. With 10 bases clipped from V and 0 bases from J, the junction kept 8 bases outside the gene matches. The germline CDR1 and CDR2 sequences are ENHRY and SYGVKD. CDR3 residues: CATSGLAGAYSYEQYF. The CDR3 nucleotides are TGTGCCACTTCGGGACTAGCGGGGGCTTACTCCTACGAGCAGTACTTC.

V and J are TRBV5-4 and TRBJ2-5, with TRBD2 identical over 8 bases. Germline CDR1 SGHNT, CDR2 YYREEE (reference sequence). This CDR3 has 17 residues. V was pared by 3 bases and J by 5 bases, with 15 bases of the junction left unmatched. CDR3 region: CASSWTKTSDIRETQYF. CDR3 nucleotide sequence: TGTGCCAGCAGCTGGACCAAGACTAGCGATATTCGGGAGACCCAGTACTTC.

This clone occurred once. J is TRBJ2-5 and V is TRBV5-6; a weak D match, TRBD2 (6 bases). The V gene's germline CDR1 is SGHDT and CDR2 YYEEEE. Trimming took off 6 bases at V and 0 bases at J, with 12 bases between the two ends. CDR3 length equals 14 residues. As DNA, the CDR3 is TGTGCCAGCACGGGCGGGACGTACCAAGAGACCCAGTACTTC. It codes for CASTGGTYQETQYF.

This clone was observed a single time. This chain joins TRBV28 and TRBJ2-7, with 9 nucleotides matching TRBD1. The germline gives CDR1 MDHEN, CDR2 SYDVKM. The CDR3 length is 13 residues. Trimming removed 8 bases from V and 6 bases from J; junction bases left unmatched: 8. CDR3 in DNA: TGTGCCAGCCTCGGGACAGGGTGGCGCGAGCAGTACTTC. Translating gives CASLGTGWREQYF.